The 18 T cell receptor beta chains below were found in one sample sequenced in a study of blood T cell repertoires in COVID-19. Sequenced by immunoSEQ multiplex PCR; TCRdb stores in-frame clones only, minus some. Of approximately 50,000 clones listed, approximately 91% are singletons. Sequencing was carried out using peripheral blood. The receptors derive from a human donor in a cohort sampled during active COVID-19.

The chain combines TRBV6-2 or TRBV6-3 with TRBJ2-7; TRBD1 matches at 9 bases. This CDR3 has 14 amino acids. Germline V gene data show CDR1 as MNHEY and CDR2 as SVGEGT. The V segment lost 5 bases and the J segment 4 bases; nucleotides outside the gene matches: 6. Written as DNA, the CDR3 is TGTGCCAGCAGTCTTCCGGGACAGGGTTACGAGCAGTACGTC. It specifies CASSLPGQGYEQYV.

The sample holds one count of this clone. V and J are TRBV11-2 and TRBJ2-2; 13 bases map to TRBD2. The CDR3 runs 18 residues. CDR1 SGHAT and CDR2 FQNNGV come from the germline V gene. After removal of 5 bases from V and 4 bases from J, the junction contained 10 bases not matched to a gene. For the CDR3, the DNA is TGTGCCAGCAGCCGTACTAGCGGGGGGGCCTTAGGCACCGGGGAGCTGTTTTTT. It codes for CASSRTSGGALGTGELFF.

As concerns this clone: At one end the junction does not follow the germline gene, possibly because of a read error. The rearrangement joins TRBV29-1 to TRBJ2-2; 9 bases match TRBD2. The length of the CDR3 is 18 residues. Germline V gene sequence: CDR1 SQVTM, CDR2 ANQGSEA. CDR3 loop: CRVAGGTRGRAWGGELFF. The CDR3 DNA reads as TGCCGCGTGGCGGGCGGGACTCGCGGGAGGGCCTGGGGAGGGGAGCTGTTTTTT.

The chain couples TRBV24-1 to TRBJ1-2; 9 nucleotides line up with TRBD1. Trimming cost V 4 bases and J 6 bases; bases outside gene matches: 8. Germline CDR1 and CDR2: KGHDR and SFDVKD. The CDR3 totals 15 residues. In DNA, the CDR3 is TGTGCCACCAGTGAATCCGGGACAGGGTTTGATGGCTACACCTTC. It is translated as CATSESGTGFDGYTF.

A single count supports this clone. The rearrangement joins TRBV10-2 to TRBJ2-2, with D unresolved. The V end was cut by 0 bases, the J end by 5 bases, with 4 bases between. CDR3 length equals 13 residues. CDR1 and CDR2 (germline): WSHSY, SAAADI. The CDR3 reads CASSESRTGELFF. CDR3 coding DNA: TGCGCCAGCAGTGAGTCGAGGACCGGGGAGCTGTTTTTT.

The chain employs TRBV5-1 and TRBJ2-6, with no clear D. Germline V lookup: CDR1 SGHRS, CDR2 YFSETQ. Trimming cost V 7 bases and J 0 bases, with 14 bases left between them. The CDR3 contains 16 residues. The CDR3 reads CASHRELSSGANVLTF. CDR3 coding DNA: TGCGCCAGCCACCGTGAACTGAGCTCTGGGGCCAACGTCCTGACTTTC.

This chain links TRBV9 with TRBJ2-3; D call uncertain. Between the trimmed V and J ends, which lost 5 bases and 0 bases, there was a span of 10 bases. The germline gives CDR1 SGDLS, CDR2 YYNGEE. This CDR3 region has 14 residues. The chain's CDR3 is CASSFDGSTDTQYF. The DNA of the CDR3 is TGTGCCAGCAGTTTCGACGGGAGCACAGATACGCAGTATTTT.

The chain combines TRBV11-3 with TRBJ2-5; tentatively, D is TRBD1 (6 bases). The CDR3 length is 13 residues. From germline, CDR1 is SGHNT and CDR2 YENEEA. V dropped 5 bases and J dropped 1 base, with 8 bases sitting between them. The CDR3 spells CASSPDSQETQYF. DNA for the CDR3: TGTGCCAGCAGCCCGGACAGCCAAGAGACCCAGTACTTC.

The chain joins TRBV18 to TRBJ2-7; perhaps TRBD2 as D (5 bases). The V and J ends lost 3 bases and 6 bases respectively, with 12 bases between them. The CDR3 is 13 residues long. The germline CDR1 and CDR2 sequences are KGHSH and LQKENI. CDR3 nucleotides: TGTGCCAGCTCACCTATTGAGCGGCTCGAGCAGTACTTC. Translated: CASSPIERLEQYF.

The chain carries TRBV29-1 and TRBJ2-4; D remains unclear. Trimming removed 2 bases from V and 0 bases from J, with 8 bases in between. Per germline, CDR1 SQVTM and CDR2 ANQGSEA. CDR3 length: 14 amino acids. The CDR3 spells CSVEPPEAKNIQYF. CDR3 bases: TGCAGCGTTGAACCCCCAGAAGCCAAAAACATTCAGTACTTC.

The rearrangement uses TRBV7-9 and TRBJ2-1; a possible D gene is TRBD1 (6 bases). The length of the CDR3 is 16 residues. Germline values: CDR1 SEHNR, CDR2 FQNEAQ (reference sequence). The V end lost 4 bases, the J end lost 7 bases, and 20 bases lay between the germline ends. The CDR3 DNA reads as TGTGCCAGCAGCTCCCCCCCGGGAAGGGGGACAAATGAGCAGTTCTTC. Translating gives CASSSPPGRGTNEQFF.

The chain recombines TRBV5-1 with TRBJ2-3, with 9 bases fitting TRBD1. V was pared by 4 bases and J by 4 bases, with 10 bases of the junction left unmatched. This CDR3 contains 16 residues. Germline CDR1 is SGHRS and CDR2 is YFSETQ. CDR3 DNA sequence: TGCGCCAGCAGCAACCCCGGGACAGGGAACCCAGATACGCAGTATTTT. Its translation is CASSNPGTGNPDTQYF.

This chain joins TRBV29-1 and TRBJ1-4; D uncertain. V was cut by 4 bases and J by 6 bases, with 9 bases left in between. Germline CDR1 SQVTM, CDR2 ANQGSEA. The length of the CDR3 is 12 residues. In DNA, the CDR3 is TGCAGCGTTGGAGGTCCAGATGAAAAACTGTTTTTT. Its translation is CSVGGPDEKLFF.

The V and J genes are TRBV2 and TRBJ1-5, with a tentative D call TRBD1 (6 bases). Trimming shortened V by 1 base and J by 0 bases, and 13 bases separated the two germline ends. The CDR3 length is 17 residues. The V gene's germline CDR1 is SNHLY and CDR2 FYNNEI. The CDR3 nucleotides are TGTGCCAGCAGTGAAGTGGGGGCTAAGAGTAGCAATCAGCCCCAGCATTTT. Translated, it gives CASSEVGAKSSNQPQHF.

This chain links TRBV18 with TRBJ1-2; no definite D call. Looked up from germline, CDR1 is KGHSH and CDR2 is LQKENI. V was shortened by 0 bases and J by 2 bases, with 7 bases between the two germline ends. This CDR3 region has 14 residues. CDR3 region: CASSPPTRNYGYTF. The CDR3 DNA reads as TGTGCCAGCTCACCACCGACTCGGAACTATGGCTACACCTTC.

The chain links TRBV7-8 to TRBJ2-3; TRBD2 might be the D (6 bases). V was cut by 3 bases and J by 4 bases, with 14 bases left in between. The germline V gene has CDR1 SGHVS and CDR2 FQNEAQ. The CDR3 is made up of 15 amino acids. The CDR3: CASSFQRLGADTQYF. The CDR3 DNA reads TGTGCCAGCAGCTTCCAAAGACTAGGGGCAGATACGCAGTATTTT.

V gene TRBV19 combines with J gene TRBJ2-5; D might be TRBD2 (5 bases). CDR1 and CDR2 from the germline V gene are LNHDA and SQIVND (reference sequence). V was pared by 3 bases and J by 5 bases, with 13 bases between. The CDR3 length is 14 residues. In DNA, the CDR3 is TGTGCCAGTAGTATGCGGGTATTGGGGGAGACCCAGTACTTC. Amino acids: CASSMRVLGETQYF.

The CDR3 DNA is TGTGCCAGCAGTAAAGGGACAGGGGTGGGCACTGAAGCTTTCTTT. The encoded protein is CASSKGTGVGTEAFF. The chain joins TRBV27 to TRBJ1-1; 10 positions agree with TRBD1. After removal of 5 bases from V and 4 bases from J, the junction contained 7 bases not matched to a gene. There are 15 residues in the CDR3. Germline-derived CDR1 and CDR2 are MNHEY and SMNVEV (reference sequence).